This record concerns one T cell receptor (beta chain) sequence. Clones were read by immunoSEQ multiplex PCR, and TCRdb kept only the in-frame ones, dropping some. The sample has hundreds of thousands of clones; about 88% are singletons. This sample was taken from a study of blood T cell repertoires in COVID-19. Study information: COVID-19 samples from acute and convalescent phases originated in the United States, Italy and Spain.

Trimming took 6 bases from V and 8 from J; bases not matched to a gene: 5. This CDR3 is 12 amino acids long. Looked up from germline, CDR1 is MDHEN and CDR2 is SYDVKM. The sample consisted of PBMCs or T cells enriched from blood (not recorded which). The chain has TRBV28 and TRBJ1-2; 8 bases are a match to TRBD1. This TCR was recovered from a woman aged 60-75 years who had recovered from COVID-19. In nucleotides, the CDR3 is TGTGCCAGCAGCCGCAGGGGGCTCGGCTACACCTTC. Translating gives CASSRRGLGYTF.